The 18 T cell receptor beta chains reported below all come from one sample, sequenced in a study of blood T cell repertoires in COVID-19. The protocol was immunoSEQ multiplex PCR, while the TCRdb copy is restricted to in-frame clones and leaves out a portion. This table holds 150,000 to 200,000 clones, around 85% found once. The sequencing input was peripheral blood. These receptors came from a man between 45 and 60 years old with active or convalescent COVID-19.

This clone was seen a handful of times. The chain has TRBV27 and TRBJ2-5; D is possibly TRBD2 (6 bases). Trimming cost V 1 base and J 2 bases, with 8 bases left between them. Germline V lookup: CDR1 MNHEY, CDR2 SMNVEV (reference sequence). CDR3 length: 14 amino acids. In DNA, the CDR3 is TGTGCCAGCAGTTTATATCGGGGGCAAGAGACCCAGTACTTC. This sequence encodes CASSLYRGQETQYF.

The rearrangement uses TRBV5-4 and TRBJ1-1, with a weak D call TRBD1 (5 bases). The CDR3 runs 15 residues. V dropped 0 bases and J dropped 3 bases, with 12 bases sitting between them. Germline CDR1 reads SGHNT; CDR2 reads YYREEE (reference sequence). DNA of the CDR3: TGTGCCAGCAGCTTGGATGGGGGGGTAGACACTGAAGCTTTCTTT. Amino acids: CASSLDGGVDTEAFF.

The chain couples TRBV10-3 to TRBJ2-3; 7 bases align to TRBD2. V was pared by 8 bases and J by 4 bases, with 9 bases of the junction left unmatched. The CDR3 has 14 residues. Germline V gene lookup returns CDR1 ENHRY and CDR2 SYGVKD. CDR3 sequence (DNA): TGTGCCATCGCGCGACTAGCCCAGGCAGATACGCAGTATTTT. This encodes CAIARLAQADTQYF.

The chain joins TRBV24-1 to TRBJ2-7; the match to TRBD1 covers 8 bases. J gave up 4 bases and V 10 bases, and 14 bases lay outside the gene matches. CDR1 is KGHDR and CDR2 is SFDVKD in the germline V gene. This CDR3 spans 15 amino acids. CDR3: CATITLGQGSYEQYF. CDR3 sequence (DNA): TGTGCCACGATAACTTTAGGACAGGGATCTTACGAGCAGTACTTC.

This sequence joins TRBV27 and TRBJ1-1, with a weak D call TRBD1 (6 bases). The CDR3 sequence is 14 residues long. V lost 2 bases to trimming and J lost 6 bases, with 13 bases between them. Germline V gene sequence: CDR1 MNHEY, CDR2 SMNVEV (reference sequence). The CDR3 here is CASSLRAQGSEAFF. The CDR3 nucleotides are TGTGCCAGCAGTTTACGAGCCCAGGGGTCTGAAGCTTTCTTT.

This clone was found once. V usage is TRBV7-2 and J usage is TRBJ1-2; TRBD1 is a possible D gene (5 bases). CDR3 length: 13 residues. In germline, CDR1 is SGHTA, CDR2 FQGNSA. V was cut by 5 bases and J by 6 bases, with 13 bases left in between. CDR3 nucleotides: TGTGCCAGCAGCACGGCCCCAGGGAATGGCTACACCTTC. Amino acid sequence: CASSTAPGNGYTF.

J is TRBJ1-3 and V is TRBV13, with TRBD1 as a possible D gene (6 bases). The CDR3 has 15 residues. Trimming removed 5 bases at V and 0 bases at J, with 11 bases between. Germline CDR1 PRHDT, CDR2 FYEKMQ (reference sequence). Here the CDR3 reads CASSASGASGNTIYF. DNA for the CDR3: TGTGCCAGCAGCGCTTCAGGGGCCTCTGGAAACACCATATATTTT.

This clone has only one observation. The gene calls are TRBV12-3 or TRBV12-4 and TRBJ1-4; 8 positions match TRBD1. CDR3 size: 13 residues. V dropped 6 bases and J dropped 8; count of bases not matched to a gene: 5. Written as DNA, the CDR3 is TGTGCCAGCAGAGGACAGGGAAAAGAAAAACTGTTTTTT. Its protein is CASRGQGKEKLFF.

The V call is TRBV19, the J call TRBJ1-5; 8 bases map to TRBD1. Trimming at V came to 3 bases and at J to 4 bases, leaving 5 bases not matched to a gene. Germline V gene sequence: CDR1 LNHDA, CDR2 SQIVND (reference sequence). The CDR3 spans 15 residues. The CDR3 loop reads CASSMDTGGNQPQHF. The DNA for the CDR3 is TGTGCCAGTAGTATGGATACAGGGGGGAATCAGCCCCAGCATTTT.

The rearrangement links TRBV19 to TRBJ1-5; D gene ambiguous. There are 15 residues in the CDR3. Trimming cost V 6 bases and J 0 bases, with 12 bases left between them. Germline V lookup: CDR1 LNHDA, CDR2 SQIVND (reference sequence). CDR3: CASREEGNSNQPQHF. In nucleotides, the CDR3 is TGTGCCAGTAGAGAAGAGGGAAATAGCAATCAGCCCCAGCATTTT.

This clone was counted a few times. The rearrangement uses TRBV18 and TRBJ1-2, with 7 bases aligning to TRBD1. Trimming removed 0 bases from V and 5 bases from J; junction bases left unmatched: 18. Looked up from germline, CDR1 is KGHSH and CDR2 is LQKENI. The CDR3 runs 19 residues. The CDR3 loop is CASSPPRRSRYRGRYGYTF. The CDR3 DNA follows: TGTGCCAGCTCACCACCACGGAGATCGCGGTACAGGGGAAGGTATGGCTACACCTTC. Full variable domain (outside the CDR3, taken from reference TRBV18 and TRBJ1-2): NAGVMQNPRHLVRRRGQEARLRCSPMKGHSHVYWYRQLPEEGLKFMVYLQKENIIDESGMPKERFSAEFPKEGPSILRIQQVVRGDSAAYFCASSPPRRSRYRGRYGYTFGSGTRLTVV.

About this clone: Different DNA sequences within this sample yield the same CDR3. The chain employs TRBV9 and TRBJ2-7; 9 bases align to TRBD1. The V gene's germline CDR1 is SGDLS and CDR2 YYNGEE. The ends lost 2 bases at V and 2 bases at J; junction bases unmatched: 2. This CDR3 has 14 amino acids. CDR3 sequence reads: CASSVGQGAYEQYF. CDR3 sequence (DNA): TGTGCCAGCAGCGTGGGACAGGGCGCCTACGAGCAGTACTTC.

The chain employs TRBV13 and TRBJ1-1, with TRBD1 matching 9 bases. V lost 2 bases, J lost 10 bases, and 5 bases stayed unmatched. CDR3 length: 13 residues. CDR1 is PRHDT and CDR2 is FYEKMQ in the germline V gene (reference sequence). In DNA, the CDR3 is TGTGCCAGCAGCTTACGGGACAGGGCTTCAGCTTTCTTT. Translating it yields CASSLRDRASAFF.

V gene TRBV4-1 combines with J gene TRBJ2-2; maybe TRBD1 (6 bases). This CDR3 region has 16 residues. Trimming removed 2 bases from V and 2 bases from J, with 12 bases in between. Germline lookup yields CDR1 MGHRA and CDR2 YSYEKL. Here the CDR3 reads CASSQSGTYNTGELFF. CDR3 nucleotide sequence: TGCGCCAGCAGCCAATCCGGGACATACAACACCGGGGAGCTGTTTTTT.

This clone has only one observation. The chain employs TRBV7-3 and TRBJ1-1; TRBD1 matches at 10 bases. This CDR3 spans 15 amino acids. With V trimmed by 3 bases and J by 1 base, 2 bases remained unmatched. The V gene's germline CDR1 is SGHTA and CDR2 FQGTGA. The CDR3 DNA sequence: TGTGCCAGCAGCTTGACAGGGGGCGGGAACACTGAAGCTTTCTTT. This gives the protein CASSLTGGGNTEAFF.

The chain uses TRBV3-1 (or the pseudogene TRBV3-2) and TRBJ2-4, with D possibly being TRBD1 (5 bases). Germline CDR1 LGHDT, CDR2 YNNKEL (reference sequence). This CDR3 comprises 17 residues. With 0 bases removed from V and 5 bases from J, the gap between germline ends came to 17 bases. The DNA for the CDR3 is TGTGCCAGCAGCCAAGAAGGGGCTCAGGGCGGACAAAACATTCAGTACTTC. Translated, it gives CASSQEGAQGGQNIQYF.

The chain joins TRBV30 to TRBJ2-7; perhaps TRBD1 as D (6 bases). V lost 4 bases, J lost 0 bases, and 10 bases lay in between. The germline CDR1 and CDR2 sequences are GTSNPN and SVGIG (reference sequence). The CDR3 is 13 amino acids. The DNA for the CDR3 is TGTGCCTGGACGACAGGCCTCTCCTACGAGCAGTACTTC. Encoded protein: CAWTTGLSYEQYF.

The rearrangement links TRBV18 to TRBJ2-7; D is uncertain. Germline V gene lookup returns CDR1 KGHSH and CDR2 LQKENI. Trimming cost V 3 bases and J 5 bases, with 11 bases left between them. The CDR3 length is 13 residues. The CDR3 spells CASSPQRSDEQYF. CDR3 sequence (DNA): TGTGCCAGCTCACCGCAGAGGTCAGACGAGCAGTACTTC.